This T cell receptor (beta chain) was recorded in a study of T cell responses to AZD1222 COVID-19 vaccine. This clone came up a few times. The CDR3 is made up of 15 amino acids. Trimming shortened V by 6 bases and J by 11 bases, and 22 bases separated the two germline ends. Germline CDR1 is SGHAT and CDR2 is FQNNGV. TCRdb's copy holds only in-frame clones and misses some; the assay was immunoSEQ multiplex PCR. The sample lists under 150,000 clones, roughly four fifths occurring once. Sample: peripheral blood, taken on day 0 of MenACWY control vaccination. This sequence joins TRBV11-2 and TRBJ1-4; a possible D gene is TRBD1 (5 bases). This TCR was sampled from an adult in good health. CDR3 nucleotide sequence: TGTGCCAGCAGTTCTGCGGGACCCCAGACGGGGAAACTGTTTTTT. Its protein product is CASSSAGPQTGKLFF.